These T cell receptor beta chains were read from a single sample in a study of OX40 agonist ivuxolimab in advanced cancers. Sequencing used immunoSEQ multiplex PCR; TCRdb keeps in-frame clones, though not all of them. Of roughly 86,000 clones in the sample, about 93% were seen once. This material consisted of CD4+ or CD8+ T cells sorted from blood, taken in a trial of the OX40 agonist ivuxolimab. These receptor sequences come from an adult with an advanced solid tumor such as melanoma, head and neck, liver or kidney cancer. Each CDR3 is given with its conserved first and last residue. A D gene is named only where the DNA matches it firmly. Clone size is not always given. Where it is, it says once, few, many or a class for expanded clones.

CDR3 length,D gene,V gene,J gene,clone size,CDR3 protein,CDR3 DNA
16,-,TRBV28,TRBJ2-3,-,CASTAAQGISTDTQYF,TGTGCCAGCACCGCGGCTCAGGGGATAAGCACAGATACGCAGTATTTT
15,TRBD2,TRBV11-3,TRBJ2-1,-,CASSRASGGYNEQFF,TGTGCCAGCAGCCGGGCTAGCGGGGGGTATAATGAGCAGTTCTTC
15,-,TRBV7-9,TRBJ2-5,-,CASSLATGVWETQYF,TGTGCCAGCAGCTTAGCAACGGGGGTATGGGAGACCCAGTACTTC
17,TRBD2,TRBV18,TRBJ2-1,-,CASSPLLAGGNNNEQFF,TGTGCCAGCTCACCTCTGCTAGCGGGAGGTAATAACAATGAGCAGTTCTTC
12,-,TRBV9,TRBJ2-5,-,CASSPGQETQYF,TGTGCCAGCAGCCCCGGCCAAGAGACCCAGTACTTC
15,-,TRBV27,TRBJ2-3,once,CASSLSEYSTDTQYF,TGTGCCAGCAGTTTATCTGAGTACAGCACAGATACGCAGTATTTT
12,-,TRBV19,TRBJ1-3,-,CASSSQGNTIYF,TGTGCCAGTTCCTCACAGGGAAACACCATATATTTT
18,-,TRBV4-1,TRBJ2-2,-,CASSQSTVGRVGTGELFF,TGCGCCAGCAGCCAGTCAACCGTTGGGCGGGTCGGCACCGGGGAGCTGTTTTTT
14,TRBD1,TRBV11-2,TRBJ1-2,-,CASTPGQANYGYTF,TGTGCCAGCACTCCGGGACAGGCTAACTATGGCTACACCTTC
12,-,TRBV4-1,TRBJ2-1,-,CASSRLGLPSIF,TGCGCCAGCAGCCGTCTAGGACTCCCCTCTATCTTC
16,TRBD2,TRBV15,TRBJ2-7,-,CATSREAGATLYEQYF,TGTGCCACCAGCAGAGAGGCGGGAGCCACGCTCTACGAGCAGTACTTC
12,-,TRBV5-4,TRBJ2-5,-,CASSLAQETQYF,TGTGCCAGCAGTCTCGCCCAAGAGACCCAGTACTTC
16,TRBD1,TRBV6-6,TRBJ2-6,-,CASSAGTVPGANVLTF,TGTGCCAGCAGTGCCGGGACAGTTCCTGGGGCCAACGTCCTGACTTTC
16,TRBD1,TRBV5-4,TRBJ2-5,-,CASSPDSPGQGATQYF,TGTGCCAGCAGCCCCGACTCTCCGGGACAGGGTGCGACCCAGTACTTC
16,-,TRBV2,TRBJ2-5,-,CASSALSGRRGETQYF,TGTGCCAGCAGTGCCTTAAGCGGCAGGAGGGGAGAGACCCAGTACTTC
13,-,TRBV5-4,TRBJ2-7,-,CASSLGMTSEQYF,TGTGCCAGCAGCTTGGGGATGACATCCGAGCAGTACTTC
16,TRBD2,TRBV7-6,TRBJ2-5,-,CASSLGSGTSMETQYF,TGTGCCAGCAGCTTAGGAAGTGGGACTAGCATGGAGACCCAGTACTTC
19,TRBD2,TRBV10-1,TRBJ2-3,-,CASSESKLPSGVRADTQYF,TGCGCCAGCAGTGAGTCGAAGCTCCCCAGCGGGGTCCGGGCAGATACGCAGTATTTT
14,-,TRBV6-1,TRBJ2-7,-,CASFAGPPSYEQYF,TGTGCCAGCTTCGCAGGGCCTCCCTCCTACGAGCAGTACTTC
14,-,TRBV30,TRBJ1-5,-,CACQEGSYNQPQHF,TGTGCCTGCCAAGAGGGTAGCTACAATCAGCCCCAGCATTTT
14,-,TRBV27,TRBJ1-2,-,CASAPGPVPYGYTF,TGTGCCAGCGCCCCGGGCCCTGTGCCCTATGGCTACACCTTC
13,-,TRBV6-5,TRBJ1-5,-,CASRKGSYQPQHF,TGTGCCAGCAGAAAGGGCAGTTATCAGCCCCAGCATTTT
14,TRBD1,TRBV6-6,TRBJ2-7,-,CASSYGQGIYEQYF,TGTGCCAGCAGTTATGGACAGGGAATTTACGAGCAGTACTTC
15,-,TRBV6-6,TRBJ1-3,-,CASNLRGSSGNTIYF,TGTGCCAGCAATTTACGGGGGAGCTCTGGAAACACCATATATTTT
18,TRBD2,TRBV28,TRBJ2-3,-,CASSLYLGRAWGTDTQYF,TGTGCCAGCAGTTTATATCTCGGGAGGGCCTGGGGTACAGATACGCAGTATTTT
16,TRBD2,TRBV2,TRBJ2-5,once,CASEASGTLFGETQYF,TGTGCCAGCGAGGCTAGCGGGACACTTTTCGGAGAGACCCAGTACTTC
16,TRBD1,TRBV5-1,TRBJ2-2,-,CASSGQGQGATGELFF,TGCGCCAGCAGCGGCCAAGGACAGGGGGCCACCGGGGAGCTGTTTTTT
17,-,TRBV18,TRBJ2-4,-,CASSPPNTGLAKNIQYF,TGTGCCAGCTCACCACCGAACACAGGGCTAGCCAAAAACATTCAGTACTTC
12,-,TRBV30,TRBJ2-7,-,CALGRGFDEQYF,TGTGCCCTCGGAAGGGGGTTTGATGAGCAGTACTTC
14,-,TRBV5-8,TRBJ1-1,-,CASSFGRANTEAFF,TGTGCCAGCAGCTTCGGCAGGGCGAACACTGAAGCTTTCTTT
14,TRBD2,TRBV15,TRBJ2-7,-,CATSRDLAAYEQYF,TGTGCCACCAGCAGAGATCTAGCGGCCTACGAGCAGTACTTC
15,-,TRBV6-1,TRBJ2-3,-,CASSGRDVGTDTQYF,TGTGCCAGCAGTGGCAGGGACGTAGGCACAGATACGCAGTATTTT
13,-,TRBV6-1,TRBJ2-7,-,CASQLLGSGEQYF,TGTGCCAGCCAACTTTTAGGTAGCGGAGAGCAGTACTTC
15,TRBD2,TRBV27,TRBJ2-3,once,CASSGLSGNTDTQYF,TGTGCCAGCAGTGGCCTTAGCGGGAACACAGATACGCAGTATTTT
14,TRBD1,TRBV30,TRBJ1-2,-,CAWSFTQGTDSYTF,TGTGCCTGGAGTTTTACACAGGGGACTGATAGCTACACCTTC
17,TRBD2,TRBV11-3,TRBJ2-3,-,CASSLEGTSPGTDTQYF,TGTGCCAGCAGCTTAGAGGGGACTAGCCCTGGCACAGATACGCAGTATTTT
13,-,TRBV6-6,TRBJ2-7,-,CASTSDTTYEQYF,TGTGCCAGCACCTCCGACACAACCTACGAGCAGTACTTC
14,-,TRBV28,TRBJ2-7,-,CASSSGTGYYEQYF,TGTGCCAGCAGTTCCGGGACGGGTTACTACGAGCAGTACTTC
11,-,TRBV19,TRBJ2-3,-,CASANTDTQYF,TGTGCCAGTGCCAACACAGATACGCAGTATTTT
13,TRBD1,TRBV5-6,TRBJ1-5,-,CASSLGQGEPQHF,TGTGCCAGCAGCTTGGGCCAGGGGGAGCCCCAGCATTTT
17,-,TRBV2,TRBJ1-5,-,CASSESQGQEAGQPQHF,TGTGCCAGCAGTGAATCTCAGGGCCAGGAGGCGGGTCAGCCCCAGCATTTT
15,TRBD2,TRBV19,TRBJ2-1,-,CASSWGGGSYNEQFF,TGTGCCAGTAGCTGGGGGGGAGGCTCCTACAATGAGCAGTTCTTC
16,TRBD1,TRBV7-8,TRBJ2-1,-,CASSLVGTGEGNEQFF,TGTGCCAGCAGCTTAGTGGGGACAGGAGAGGGCAATGAGCAGTTCTTC
15,-,TRBV5-4,TRBJ2-3,-,CASSPDSSSTDTQYF,TGTGCCAGCAGCCCAGACTCATCTAGCACAGATACGCAGTATTTT
16,-,TRBV21-1,TRBJ2-1,-,CASSKALAGAPSEQFF,TGTGCCAGCAGCAAAGCATTAGCGGGAGCTCCAAGTGAGCAGTTCTTC